Here is one T cell receptor (beta chain) with its context. Germline V CDR1 and CDR2: SGHTA, FQGNSA. This CDR3 is built from 13 residues. The V end lost 1 base, the J end lost 6 bases, and 7 bases lay between the germline ends. The sample belongs to a study of human T cells and chemical hapten exposure. Study context: Slight differences in pooled library volume were the main source of varying TCR yields across samples.

The time point: healthy volunteer bleed at 2 weeks. Whole blood that had not been fractionated was the source of extracted total RNA. TCRdb reanalysed the RACE reads using MiXCR and keeps one entry per CDR3 protein. The repertoire holds roughly 130,000 distinct CDR3 sequences, about 9.4% seen once, with 1.5% to 2% in the top ten. Sequenced: whole blood. The source of this sequence is a male donor in good health. Some clones in this sample may be carry-over from other donors' samples. V is TRBV7-2 and J is TRBJ1-5; D is ambiguous. As DNA, the CDR3 is TGTGCCAGCAGCTTAGGTTTCAGTCAGCCCCAGCATTTT. It yields the protein CASSLGFSQPQHF.